This record covers a single TCR beta chain. What it binds is unknown. The length of the CDR3 is 15 residues. Germline V lookup: CDR1 SGHVS, CDR2 FNYEAQ. Trimming shortened V by 3 bases and J by 3 bases, and 11 bases separated the two germline ends. MiXCR, applied by TCRdb to the 5' RACE reads, yields one record per CDR3 protein. In the table there are around 150,000 distinct CDR3 sequences, less than 40% of which are singletons. This sample is part of a study of T-cell memory formation after mild COVID-19. On the study more broadly: Among the donors, TCR clusters were largely specific to each donor. Study-wide findings and caveats: There were some responding clones in pre-infection memory, which suggested that cross-reactive memory had joined.

This clonotype was sampled from an adult woman who had mild COVID-19 (a few samples of this study predate the infection). Cell type and time point are not known. This chain links TRBV7-6 with TRBJ1-4, with D maybe TRBD1 (5 bases). Sequenced sample: PBMCs or a T cell subset sorted from them (not recorded which). CDR3 nucleotides: TGTGCCAGCAGCTTGACAACAGGTTCTAATGAAAAACTGTTTTTT. Residues: CASSLTTGSNEKLFF.